This T cell receptor beta chain was captured by sequencing in a study of identical twins (TCRdb year 2016). Regarding the research as a whole: To test whether fetal clonotypes persist, this study deep-sequenced TCR alpha and beta repertoires from monozygotic twins, from unrelated adults of various ages, and from cord blood. To rule out contamination, replicate twin experiments were performed at different times with different library preparation protocols. What the work shows at the level of the full study, not this receptor alone: Conclusions relied on cross-sectional statistical analysis, since the same donors could not be followed over many years. Recombination models systematically underestimated out-of-frame TCR alpha sharing in monozygotic twins but agreed with sharing between unrelated individuals. Excess twin sharing in beta out-of-frame sequences was weaker because fewer shared sequences lowered the signal-to-noise ratio. Compared with coincidental sharing between unrelated individuals, out-of-frame TCR alpha sequences shared between twins showed an excess of sequences with low generation probability. Zero-insertion analyses could be partly confounded by invariant T cells such as MAIT and iNKT, though diverse VJ usage argued against such confounding for most clonotypes. Fewer insertions were carried by abundant cord blood beta clonotypes; a weaker similar trend was observed in young adult naive repertoires, while no such trend was observed in memory repertoires.

Libraries were prepared through 5' RACE. Sequencing relied on an Illumina HiSeq 2000. Template switching introduced a universal primer binding site; the final cDNA contained a unique molecular identifier, enabling accurate counting of TCR cDNA molecules. First-strand cDNA for TCR alpha and beta chains was synthesized from specific primers in the conserved constant-segment region. Each cDNA library was double barcoded, with a SMART-Mk sample barcode plus Illumina barcodes, to control for contamination. Two successive PCR steps introduced TruSeq adapter sequences along with Illumina sample barcodes. TCR alpha and beta cDNA libraries were sequenced on the Illumina HiSeq platform with custom primers. For the original study's pipeline: MiGEC processed the raw reads to extract unique molecular identifiers, while MiXCR was used to determine the CDR3 positions. For each individual, recombination models were inferred using an EM algorithm with the repgenHMM and IGoR tools. Shared clonotypes were analyzed with the tcR package in R, and sharing was normalized by the product of cloneset sizes. Out-of-frame nonproductive sequences were analyzed to study raw recombination free of thymic and clonal selection effects. TCRdb trimmed public reads at Q25 via fastp, called clones via MiXCR and kept in-frame beta chains. Each entry merges the rows of one CDR3 protein and shows their most common DNA and genes. The V and J calls shown here were made by TCRdb, not taken from the authors' results. Within this sample are fewer than 900,000 distinct CDR3 sequences, with 18% of them counted one time only. The top ten clonotypes cover around 13% of the sample.

The CDR3 starts with the cysteine, ends with the phenylalanine, and has 11 residues. CDR3 DNA is the only sequence kept; it has 33 bases, read in frame from the first base. Cut back by 6 bases and 8 bases, the V and J ends lie 10 bases apart. CDR1 LNHDA and CDR2 SQIVND were looked up in the germline V gene (reference sequence). All donors were healthy Caucasians. Three pairs of female monozygotic twins, all aged roughly 18 to 29 years, made up the twin cohort. Peripheral blood mononuclear cells were used as the source from which RNA for TCR libraries was isolated. A remark on this clonotype: Its target antigen remains unknown. No much larger clone is present one base from it, and per-base qualities are unavailable.

These data are also associated with another study on T cells expressing NK-cell markers. The second study's authors report: Three sorted T-cell subsets (CD3+CD56+NKG2C+, CD3+CD56+NKG2C- and CD3+CD56-NKG2C+) from about 8 donors had their TCR beta-chain repertoires profiled. Among the eight sequenced donors, seven were HCMV-seropositive and one was HCMV-seronegative. To restrict sorting to alphabetaTCR-expressing T cells, an anti-gammadeltaTCR antibody was added in several experiments. In six donors, the dominant CD3+CD56+NKG2C+ clonotypes were among the top 10 CD8+ clonotypes and accounted for roughly 1.0-8% of CD8+ T cells. Those dominant clonotypes were again the most abundant among CD3+CD56-NKG2C+ cells in several donors, at roughly 25-60.1%. Whether the expanded NKG2C-expressing T cell clones were specific for HCMV antigens was left unclear. The study sequenced eight donors, all healthy volunteers chosen at random: three men and five women. A commercial ELISA kit detecting HCMV-specific IgG in serum was used to determine HCMV serostatus. For about 6 donors, bulk peripheral blood T-cell repertoires were additionally sequenced from unsorted PBMC. MIGEC was used to demultiplex reads and group the reads by UMI, and MiTCR was used to assemble and quantify clonotypes. To exclude erroneous sequences, only TCR cDNA sequences supported by at least two reads were retained. Downstream repertoire analysis used the tcR package, and clonotypes were matched across fractions by CDR3 nucleotide sequence plus V segment. VDJmatch was used to annotate antigen specificity against VDJdb, with one amino acid substitution allowed in CDR3.

The sequence joins TRBV19 to TRBJ1-1; the D gene is possibly TRBD1, with 6 bases matching. The clonotype originates from a woman aged 18 to 35 in good health. The source material was PBMCs. The CDR3 protein is CASRSGTEAFF. The nucleotides read TGTGCCAGTAGGTCCGGGACAGAAGCTTTCTTT.